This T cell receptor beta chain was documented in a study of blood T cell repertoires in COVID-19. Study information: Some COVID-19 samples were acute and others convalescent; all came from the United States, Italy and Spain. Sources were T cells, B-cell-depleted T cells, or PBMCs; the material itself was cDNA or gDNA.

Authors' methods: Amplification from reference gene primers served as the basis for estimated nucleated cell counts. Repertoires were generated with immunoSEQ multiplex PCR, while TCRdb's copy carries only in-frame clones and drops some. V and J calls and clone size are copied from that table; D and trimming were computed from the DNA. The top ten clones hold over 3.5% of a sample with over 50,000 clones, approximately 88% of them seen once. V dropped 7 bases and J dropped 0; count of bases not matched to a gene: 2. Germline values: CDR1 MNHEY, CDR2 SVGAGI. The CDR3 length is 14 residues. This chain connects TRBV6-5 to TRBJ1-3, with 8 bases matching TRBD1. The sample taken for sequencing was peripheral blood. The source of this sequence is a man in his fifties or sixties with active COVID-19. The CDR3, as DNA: TGTGCCAGCAAGACAGGGGTCTCTGGAAACACCATATATTTT. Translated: CASKTGVSGNTIYF.